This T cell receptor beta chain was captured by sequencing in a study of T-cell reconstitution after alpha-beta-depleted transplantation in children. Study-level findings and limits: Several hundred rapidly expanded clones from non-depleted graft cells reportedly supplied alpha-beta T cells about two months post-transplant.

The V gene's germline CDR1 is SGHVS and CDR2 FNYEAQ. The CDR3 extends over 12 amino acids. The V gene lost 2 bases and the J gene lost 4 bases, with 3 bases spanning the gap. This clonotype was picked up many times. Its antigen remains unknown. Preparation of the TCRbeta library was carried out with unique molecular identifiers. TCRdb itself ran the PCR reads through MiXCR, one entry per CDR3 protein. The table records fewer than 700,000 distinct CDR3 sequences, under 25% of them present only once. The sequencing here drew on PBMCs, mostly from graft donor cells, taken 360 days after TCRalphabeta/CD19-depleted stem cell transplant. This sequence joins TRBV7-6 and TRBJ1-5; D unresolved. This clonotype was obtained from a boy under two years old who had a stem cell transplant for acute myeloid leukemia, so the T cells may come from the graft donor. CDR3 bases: TGTGCCAGCAGCTTAACAAATCAGCCCCAGCATTTT. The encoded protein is CASSLTNQPQHF.